This T cell receptor beta chain is from a study of blood T cell repertoires in COVID-19. Sequencing used immunoSEQ multiplex PCR; TCRdb keeps in-frame clones, though not all of them. The sample contains tens of thousands of clones, around 77% of which appear only once. This CDR3 contains 15 residues. The germline gives CDR1 SGHRS, CDR2 YFSETQ. V lost 4 bases and J lost 2; bases outside the gene matches: 5. The sequence was collected from a human donor in a cohort sampled during active COVID-19. This rearrangement joins TRBV5-1 to TRBJ2-1; TRBD2 matches 8 bases. The sample taken for sequencing was peripheral blood. CDR3 protein: CASSRLAGTYNEQFF. The DNA of the CDR3 is TGCGCCAGCAGCCGGTTAGCGGGGACCTACAATGAGCAGTTCTTC.